This record covers a single T cell receptor (beta chain). This sample stems from a study of blood T cell repertoires in COVID-19. Study as a whole: Material from acute and convalescent COVID-19 was sourced from the United States, Italy and Spain.

The CDR3 length is 13 residues. CDR1 is LGHDT and CDR2 is YNNKEL in the germline V gene (reference sequence). J gave up 11 bases and V 3 bases, and 9 bases lay outside the gene matches. Authors' methods: The assay estimated nucleated cells by amplifying reference gene primers. Assay used: immunoSEQ multiplex PCR; TCRdb lists only in-frame clones, some missing. V, J and clone size derive from that table, while D and trimming were established from the DNA sequence. The sample contains about 140,000 clones, roughly 79% of which appear only once. Participants, roughly 18 to 100 years old, spanned under 30 US areas. Assignments of participants to cohorts depended upon their own reported clinical history.

The sequenced material came from PBMCs or T cells enriched from blood (not recorded which). This TCR derives from a woman aged 50 to 60 who had recovered from COVID-19. The V gene is TRBV3-1 (or the pseudogene TRBV3-2), the J gene TRBJ1-1, with 7 bases matching TRBD1. Written as DNA, the CDR3 is TGTGCCAGCAGCCATCCTTCGGACAGGATGGCTTTCTTT. Amino acid sequence: CASSHPSDRMAFF.